These 14 T cell receptor beta chains share one sample of origin, sequenced in a study of blood T cell repertoires in COVID-19. Profiling relied on immunoSEQ multiplex PCR, and the TCRdb table lists in-frame clones only, not all of them. The sample lists about 240,000 clones, roughly 83% occurring once. Sequencing was done on a sample of peripheral blood. These receptors came from a woman of 80 years or more with acute or convalescent COVID-19.

This sequence joins TRBV5-1 and TRBJ2-5, with 7 bases that match TRBD2. This CDR3 region has 13 residues. In germline, CDR1 is SGHRS, CDR2 YFSETQ. Germline trimming cut 0 bases from V and 5 bases from J; bases unmatched to any gene: 1. CDR3 region: CASSLGSGETQYF. DNA for the CDR3: TGCGCCAGCAGCTTGGGTAGCGGGGAGACCCAGTACTTC.

The V gene is TRBV18, the J gene TRBJ1-1, with D hard to call. V lost 4 bases, J lost 1 base, and 7 bases lay in between. The length of the CDR3 is 13 residues. Germline loops: CDR1 KGHSH, CDR2 LQKENI. This chain's CDR3 is CASSRRENTEAFF. Here the CDR3 DNA reads TGTGCCAGCTCACGGCGGGAGAACACTGAAGCTTTCTTT.

V gene TRBV2 combines with J gene TRBJ1-1, with D maybe TRBD1 (5 bases). Trimming pared 4 bases from V and 10 bases from J, leaving 13 bases between. This CDR3 comprises 12 residues. CDR1 is SNHLY and CDR2 is FYNNEI in the germline V gene. The CDR3 DNA sequence: TGTGCCAGCAGTGTGGGGACTCCCCGAGCTTTCTTT. It encodes CASSVGTPRAFF.

The chain links TRBV18 to TRBJ1-3, with unresolved D. Trimming shortened V by 3 bases and J by 1 base, and 10 bases separated the two germline ends. The CDR3 is made up of 15 amino acids. Germline V gene lookup returns CDR1 KGHSH and CDR2 LQKENI. CDR3 protein: CASSPSGISGNTIYF. DNA for the CDR3: TGTGCCAGCTCACCCTCCGGGATTTCTGGAAACACCATATATTTT.

This sequence joins TRBV3-1 (or the pseudogene TRBV3-2) and TRBJ2-5; no reliable D call. The V end lost 1 base, the J end lost 5 bases, and 11 bases lay between the germline ends. The CDR3 loop spans 14 amino acids. From germline, CDR1 is LGHDT and CDR2 YNNKEL (reference sequence). CDR3 sequence reads: CASSQGASTETQYF. The CDR3 nucleotides are TGTGCCAGCAGCCAAGGGGCCTCTACGGAGACCCAGTACTTC.

The chain combines TRBV5-4 with TRBJ1-2; D is unresolved. The CDR3 runs to 15 residues. Trimming pared 1 base from V and 5 bases from J, leaving 15 bases between. Germline CDR1 reads SGHNT; CDR2 reads YYREEE (reference sequence). The CDR3 spells CASSLLAGGIYGYTF. The CDR3 bases are TGTGCCAGCAGCTTGTTAGCGGGAGGGATTTATGGCTACACCTTC. Filled out from reference TRBV5-4 and TRBJ1-2, the complete variable domain reads ETGVTQSPTHLIKTRGQQVTLRCSSQSGHNTVSWYQQALGQGPQFIFQYYREEENGRGNFPPRFSGLQFPNYSSELNVNALELDDSALYLCASSLLAGGIYGYTFGSGTRLTVV.

This chain joins TRBV24-1 and TRBJ2-1; TRBD2 matches at 10 bases. V lost 5 bases, J lost 5 bases, and 5 bases stayed unmatched. The germline V gene has CDR1 KGHDR and CDR2 SFDVKD. The CDR3 covers 15 residues. CDR3 sequence reads: CATSGRTSGNNEQFF. In nucleotides, the CDR3 is TGTGCCACCAGTGGCAGGACTAGCGGCAACAATGAGCAGTTCTTC.

In its sample, this clone was seen once. The chain joins TRBV18 to TRBJ1-1; 7 bases match TRBD1. This CDR3 has 14 amino acids. Trimming took 6 bases from V and 1 from J; bases not matched to a gene: 5. Germline-derived CDR1 and CDR2 are KGHSH and LQKENI. The CDR3 region is CASSKRGRNTEAFF. The DNA of the CDR3 is TGTGCCAGCTCCAAAAGGGGGCGGAACACTGAAGCTTTCTTT. Supplemented by reference TRBV18 and TRBJ1-1, the full variable domain reads NAGVMQNPRHLVRRRGQEARLRCSPMKGHSHVYWYRQLPEEGLKFMVYLQKENIIDESGMPKERFSAEFPKEGPSILRIQQVVRGDSAAYFCASSKRGRNTEAFFGQGTRLTVV.

On this clone itself: Distinct nucleotide sequences in the sample also encode this CDR3. The chain couples TRBV4-1 to TRBJ1-1; a possible D gene is TRBD1 (6 bases). The germline gives CDR1 MGHRA, CDR2 YSYEKL. The CDR3 loop spans 13 amino acids. V lost 3 bases to trimming and J lost 2 bases, with 7 bases between them. The CDR3: CASSQGANTEAFF. The CDR3 bases are TGCGCCAGCAGCCAGGGGGCCAACACTGAAGCTTTCTTT.

V usage is TRBV18 and J usage is TRBJ1-5; TRBD1 aligns across 7 bases. V lost 6 bases to trimming and J lost 1 base; unmatched junction nucleotides: 3. CDR3 length: 14 amino acids. Germline values: CDR1 KGHSH, CDR2 LQKENI. CDR3 sequence reads: CASSATGSNQPQHF. The CDR3 DNA reads as TGTGCCAGCTCTGCGACAGGGAGCAATCAGCCCCAGCATTTT.

This clone appeared a single time. The V call is TRBV5-1, the J call TRBJ1-5; no clear D gene. The CDR3 is made up of 13 amino acids. Trimming shortened V by 1 base and J by 5 bases, and 7 bases separated the two germline ends. Per germline, CDR1 SGHRS and CDR2 YFSETQ. CDR3 DNA sequence: TGCGCCAGCAGCTTGACTGGAGATCAGCCCCAGCATTTT. Its protein product is CASSLTGDQPQHF.

The rearrangement links TRBV12-5 to TRBJ2-1; no reliable D call. V lost 2 bases, J lost 8 bases, and 13 bases lay in between. The CDR3 has 14 residues. Germline V lookup: CDR1 LGHNT, CDR2 FRNRAP. The CDR3 loop is CASGLLREADEQFF. CDR3 nucleotide sequence: TGTGCTAGTGGTTTGCTACGAGAGGCGGATGAGCAGTTCTTC.

This chain connects TRBV29-1 to TRBJ2-7, with D perhaps TRBD1 (5 bases). Trimming took off 8 bases at V and 0 bases at J, with 20 bases between the two ends. In germline, CDR1 is SQVTM, CDR2 ANQGSEA. The CDR3 contains 15 residues. In DNA form, the CDR3 reads TGCAGCTCCACTTCTGCCAGACAGATCTCCTACGAGCAGTACTTC. Translated: CSSTSARQISYEQYF.

The rearrangement links TRBV6-5 to TRBJ1-1; D is perhaps TRBD1 (5 bases). Per the germline V gene, CDR1 is MNHEY and CDR2 is SVGAGI. This CDR3 comprises 13 residues. V dropped 5 bases and J dropped 3 bases, with 10 bases sitting between them. CDR3 amino acids: CASSRGGYTEAFF. CDR3 sequence (DNA): TGTGCCAGCAGTCGGGGGGGGTACACTGAAGCTTTCTTT.